This entry lists 13 T cell receptor beta chains sequenced from one sample in a study of chemoradiotherapy in HPV16-positive cancers. Assay used: immunoSEQ multiplex PCR; TCRdb lists only in-frame clones, some missing. Counted here are more than 15,000 clones, 90% occurring once; the ten biggest clones make up roughly 15%. Sequenced here: blood, sampled from a patient who underwent chemoradiotherapy. These receptors were obtained from a human donor with HPV-associated anogenital cancer.

This chain uses TRBV7-2 with TRBJ2-5; D remains ambiguous. V lost 2 bases and J 3 bases, leaving 4 bases between the germline ends. The germline V gene has CDR1 SGHTA and CDR2 FQGNSA. CDR3 length: 12 amino acids. The CDR3 sequence is CASSLSEETQYF. CDR3 DNA: TGTGCCAGCAGCTTATCAGAAGAGACCCAGTACTTC.

The chain carries TRBV18 and TRBJ2-5; D gene unclear. The CDR3 covers 10 residues. The germline gives CDR1 KGHSH, CDR2 LQKENI. Trimming cost V 10 bases and J 1 base, with 4 bases left between them. The CDR3 here is CATGQETQYF. DNA for the CDR3: TGTGCCACCGGCCAAGAGACCCAGTACTTC.

The genes are TRBV9 and TRBJ2-3; 8 bases are a match to TRBD1. Germline V lookup: CDR1 SGDLS, CDR2 YYNGEE. Losses at the gene ends were 7 bases for V and 4 bases for J; bases not matched to a gene: 8. The CDR3 is 14 amino acids. In DNA, the CDR3 is TGTGCCAGCGGCCCCGGACAGGGATCAGATACGCAGTATTTT. This encodes CASGPGQGSDTQYF.

The chain carries TRBV7-2 and TRBJ1-6; D is undetermined. V lost 0 bases, J lost 7 bases, and 7 bases lay in between. The CDR3 consists of 14 residues. Germline values: CDR1 SGHTA, CDR2 FQGNSA. The CDR3 reads CASSLAGINSPLHF. CDR3 nucleotide sequence: TGTGCCAGCAGCTTAGCGGGGATCAATTCACCCCTCCACTTT.

The gene calls are TRBV20-1 and TRBJ2-3; D is unclear. The V and J ends lost 3 bases and 4 bases respectively, with 5 bases between them. The CDR3 contains 11 residues. Germline CDR1 reads DFQATT; CDR2 reads SNEGSKA (reference sequence). The CDR3 loop is CSARASDTQYF. The CDR3 DNA reads as TGCAGTGCTAGGGCTTCAGATACGCAGTATTTT.

The rearrangement links TRBV5-4 to TRBJ1-3; no clear D. Germline V CDR1 and CDR2: SGHNT, YYREEE (reference sequence). This CDR3 contains 14 residues. Deletions cut 3 bases from V and 2 bases from J, with 9 bases between. CDR3 bases: TGTGCCAGCAGCTCCCGACAAGCTGGAAACACCATATATTTT. This codes for CASSSRQAGNTIYF.

The rearrangement joins TRBV5-6 to TRBJ2-1; perhaps TRBD2 as D (6 bases). Trimming took 4 bases from V and 4 from J, leaving 12 bases between them. Germline V CDR1 and CDR2: SGHDT, YYEEEE. CDR3 length equals 14 residues. The CDR3 DNA reads as TGTGCCAGCAGCCTAGGGACTCTTTACAATGAGCAGTTCTTC. It is translated as CASSLGTLYNEQFF.

This rearrangement joins TRBV4-2 to TRBJ1-3; no reliable D call. The CDR3 sequence is 14 residues long. In germline, CDR1 is LGHNA, CDR2 YNFKEQ. The germline V and J ends were trimmed by 0 bases and 4 bases, with 7 bases remaining between them. The DNA of the CDR3 is TGTGCCAGCAGCCAAGAAGGGTCGGGAAACACCATATATTTT. The encoded protein is CASSQEGSGNTIYF.

The chain has TRBV29-1 and TRBJ1-5; no clear D. Trimming shortened V by 4 bases and J by 7 bases, and 14 bases separated the two germline ends. The CDR3 length is 13 residues. Germline values: CDR1 SQVTM, CDR2 ANQGSEA. This CDR3 reads CSVADMVEQPQHF. The CDR3, as DNA: TGCAGCGTTGCCGACATGGTCGAACAGCCCCAGCATTTT.

The chain carries TRBV10-3 and TRBJ2-6; TRBD1 agrees at 7 bases. Germline assignment: CDR1 ENHRY and CDR2 SYGVKD. The CDR3 sequence is 19 residues long. With V trimmed by 2 bases and J by 4 bases, 14 bases remained unmatched. As DNA, the CDR3 is TGTGCCATCAGTGAGCGAAAAAGGGACAGCCCTTGGGGGGCCAACGTCCTGACTTTC. This sequence encodes CAISERKRDSPWGANVLTF.

The V call is TRBV4-3, the J call TRBJ2-2, with 7 bases matching TRBD1. Germline CDR1 and CDR2: LGHNA and YSLEER. After removal of 4 bases from V and 3 bases from J, the junction contained 5 bases not matched to a gene. This CDR3 has 15 amino acids. The CDR3 sequence: CASSPETGYTGELFF. CDR3 coding DNA: TGCGCCAGCAGCCCGGAGACAGGGTACACCGGGGAGCTGTTTTTT.

V is TRBV7-7 and J is TRBJ2-1; 8 positions agree with TRBD1. The CDR3 covers 13 residues. Germline CDR1 SSHAT, CDR2 FNYEAQ (reference sequence). The J segment lost 7 bases and the V segment lost 1 base, leaving 0 bases of the junction unmatched. The CDR3 loop reads CASSLDRGNEQFF. In DNA form, the CDR3 reads TGTGCCAGCAGCTTAGACAGGGGGAATGAGCAGTTCTTC.

This sequence joins TRBV6-5 and TRBJ2-3; D uncertain. This CDR3 has 12 amino acids. Germline CDR1 MNHEY, CDR2 SVGAGI. V was shortened by 8 bases and J by 1 base, with 7 bases between the two germline ends. The CDR3 sequence is CASHQGTDTQYF. CDR3 bases: TGTGCCAGCCACCAGGGCACAGATACGCAGTATTTT.